This T cell receptor (beta chain) was observed in a study of shared clonotypes between healthy human individuals. Study details: Per donor, CD8 memory used one plate, CD8 naive used two, CD4 memory used three and CD4 naive used three.

On this clone itself: The antigen remains undetermined.

General study results and limits: Non-shared clonotypes displayed generation probabilities falling below those of clonotypes present in all four donors.

Source study methods: Junction-only immunoSEQ data arrived without quality scores, meaning filtering differed. Sequencing used immunoSEQ multiplex PCR; TCRdb keeps in-frame clones, though not all of them. The V and J calls and the clone size are those of that table, but D and trimming were determined from the DNA. Of about a million clones listed, roughly 80% are singletons. This CDR3 contains 15 residues. Trimming at V came to 6 bases and at J to 4 bases, leaving 13 bases not matched to a gene. CDR1 SQVTM and CDR2 ANQGSEA come from the germline V gene. This TCR derives from a man aged 18 to 29 in good health. Some clones in this sample may be carry-over from other donors' samples. What was sequenced was memory CD4+ T cells from PBMCs. Documented subset: CD45RA-negative fraction. The chain combines TRBV29-1 with TRBJ2-5; 8 bases line up with TRBD2. The CDR3 spells CSVPTPDGGGETQYF. In nucleotides, the CDR3 is TGCAGCGTGCCTACTCCGGACGGGGGGGGAGAGACCCAGTACTTC.